The rows below give T cell receptor beta chains drawn from one sample of a study of long-term antiretroviral therapy in people with HIV. Sequencing was performed with immunoSEQ multiplex PCR; in TCRdb, only in-frame clones are kept and a portion is missing. This sample has approximately 27,000 clones; around nine tenths occur once, and the top ten carry about 4.5%. This material consisted of unsorted PBMCs, taken about 5.3 years after starting antiretroviral therapy. The receptors were sampled from a woman in her 40s with HIV. Both conserved end residues are part of each CDR3. D genes are given only for firm matches. The size entry is marked missing in some rows and otherwise reads once, few, many or a size class.

>TRBV5-1|NA|NA|TRBJ2-3
CASSPHGLHTDTQYF
TGCGCCAGCAGCCCCCACGGACTGCACACAGATACGCAGTATTTT
>TRBV9|NA|NA|TRBJ1-3
CASSDSVVLSSGNTIYF
TGTGCCAGCAGTGACTCGGTTGTTTTAAGCTCTGGAAACACCATATATTTT
>TRBV11-2|TRBD1|NA|TRBJ1-1
CASSLGARQGVAFF
TGTGCCAGCAGCTTAGGGGCGAGACAGGGTGTGGCTTTCTTT
>TRBV19|TRBD1|NA|TRBJ1-2
CASSINPGQGSYGYTF
TGTGCCAGTAGTATAAACCCGGGACAGGGCTCTTATGGCTACACCTTC
>TRBV7-9|NA|NA|TRBJ2-1
CASSRIPDNEQFF
TGTGCCAGCAGCAGAATACCAGACAATGAGCAGTTCTTC
>TRBV5-1|NA|NA|TRBJ1-1
CASSLGSANTEAFF
TGCGCCAGCAGCTTGGGGTCGGCGAACACTGAAGCTTTCTTT
>TRBV11-2|NA|once|TRBJ2-3
CASSPAFIGADTQYF
TGTGCCAGCAGCCCTGCCTTTATAGGGGCAGATACGCAGTATTTT
>TRBV6-4|NA|NA|TRBJ2-2
CASSTGLNTGELFF
TGTGCCAGCAGTACAGGGTTGAACACCGGGGAGCTGTTTTTT
>TRBV7-2|TRBD2|NA|TRBJ2-1
CASRPPLAGVYNEQFF
TGTGCCAGCAGACCCCCACTAGCGGGGGTTTACAATGAGCAGTTCTTC
>TRBV5-6|NA|few|TRBJ2-7
CASSRTPYEQYF
TGTGCCAGCAGCCGGACTCCCTACGAGCAGTACTTC
>TRBV27|TRBD1|NA|TRBJ2-1
CASGDRGNEQFF
TGTGCCAGCGGGGACAGGGGGAATGAGCAGTTCTTC
>TRBV14|TRBD1|once|TRBJ1-1
CASSQWDRKAFF
TGTGCCAGCAGCCAATGGGACAGGAAAGCTTTCTTT
>TRBV29-1|NA|NA|TRBJ2-7
CSVEVTRTSSYEQYF
TGCAGCGTTGAAGTGACCAGGACGTCCTCCTACGAGCAGTACTTC
>TRBV20-1|NA|NA|TRBJ2-1
CSAREDNEQFF
TGCAGTGCTAGGGAGGACAATGAGCAGTTCTTC
>TRBV4-2|TRBD2|NA|TRBJ2-2
CASSRERTSGTGELFF
TGTGCCAGCAGCCGGGAAAGGACTAGCGGGACCGGGGAGCTGTTTTTT
>TRBV2|NA|once|TRBJ2-1
CASSEASIYEQFF
TGTGCCAGCAGTGAAGCAAGTATCTATGAGCAGTTCTTC
>TRBV18|NA|NA|TRBJ2-7
CASSPRGGGEQYF
TGTGCCAGCTCACCGCGGGGAGGGGGCGAGCAGTACTTC
>TRBV5-5|TRBD2|NA|TRBJ2-3
CASSRLAGGRVGTDTQYF
TGTGCCAGCAGCCGACTAGCGGGGGGGCGAGTTGGCACAGATACGCAGTATTTT
>TRBV29-1|TRBD1|NA|TRBJ2-2
CSATGETGELFF
TGCAGCGCCACAGGGGAGACCGGGGAGCTGTTTTTT
>TRBV10-1|TRBD2|NA|TRBJ2-2
CASSVSGSTGELFF
TGCGCCAGCAGTGTGAGCGGGAGCACCGGGGAGCTGTTTTTT
>TRBV6-1|TRBD1|NA|TRBJ1-1
CASTGTENTEAFF
TGTGCCAGCACAGGGACAGAGAACACTGAAGCTTTCTTT
>TRBV7-9|NA|once|TRBJ2-7
CASSLGFRGEQYF
TGTGCCAGCAGCTTAGGGTTCAGGGGAGAGCAGTACTTC
>TRBV9|TRBD1|NA|TRBJ2-7
CASSAGQGYDEQYF
TGTGCCAGCAGCGCTGGACAGGGCTACGACGAGCAGTACTTC
>TRBV9|NA|NA|TRBJ1-6
CAGSREWNSPLHF
TGTGCCGGGTCTAGGGAGTGGAATTCACCCCTCCACTTT